Listed below are T cell receptor beta chains from one sample, sequenced in a study of cytomegalovirus exposure and HLA in healthy donors. Libraries were prepared by immunoSEQ multiplex PCR; TCRdb keeps only in-frame clonotypes and omits some of them. The sample shows 95,000 to 150,000 clones, more than 60% of them seen only once. Sequenced: PBMCs. The receptors here all came from a young man in good health and CMV-seronegative. Both conserved end residues are trimmed from each CDR3.

TRBJ2-3	TRBV25-1	ASSGIDTQY
TRBJ2-7	TRBV18	ASSPRQGYEQY
TRBJ2-1	TRBV10-3	AIRRTSGARGEQF
TRBJ2-7	TRBV28	ASSGRQGSYEQY
TRBJ2-2	TRBV7-7	ASRPLGQGITGELF
TRBJ2-1	TRBV19	ASSALRDRDADEQF
TRBJ1-4	TRBV15	ATSRESTYNEKLF
TRBJ1-2	TRBV10-3	AISGEGFST
TRBJ1-2	TRBV7-2	ASSFHGQGVNYGYT
TRBJ1-4	TRBV27	ASRLLGAGQTNEKLF
TRBJ2-1	TRBV4-3	ASSQDNYNEQF
TRBJ1-2	TRBV29-1	SARDSRLYGYT
TRBJ1-5	TRBV19	ATKTVSNSNQPQH
TRBJ2-2	TRBV7-6	ASSRPGLARGGELF
TRBJ1-2	TRBV9	ASSLRGTADGYT
TRBJ1-1	TRBV18	ASSPRDSPPAQAF
TRBJ1-5	TRBV2	ASSEALRVGQPQH
TRBJ1-5	TRBV19	ASRNLWAGSNQPQH
TRBJ2-1	TRBV4-1	ASSLSIGTSGPNEQF
TRBJ2-2	TRBV14	ASSQFEGVANTGELF
TRBJ2-2	TRBV5-4	ASSLGRGPGELF
TRBJ2-7	TRBV7-3	ASSLTARNEQY
TRBJ1-2	TRBV2	ASTWTGLDGYT
TRBJ1-1	TRBV19	ASRKRPGTGDSTEAF
TRBJ1-2	TRBV30	AFRQGAYGYP
TRBJ2-5	TRBV5-4	ASSLGGPQETQY
TRBJ2-1	TRBV4-1	ASSQQRSSYNEQF
TRBJ1-5	TRBV6-4	ASTNRDGQH
TRBJ1-2	TRBV7-9	ASSLPVPYGYT
TRBJ1-2	TRBV7-2	ASSLYRDYGYT
TRBJ2-1	TRBV5-6	ASSFVNRQQF
TRBJ2-5	TRBV7-6	ASSLVGLEETQY
TRBJ1-6	TRBV2	ASRPQGNYNSPLH
TRBJ2-1	TRBV6-6	ASSYSTNEQF
TRBJ2-1	TRBV5-1	ASSSSLAGSIYNEQF
TRBJ2-3	TRBV7-2	ASSSDRGSTDTQY
TRBJ2-1	TRBV5-1	ASSLGASGGHYNEQF
TRBJ1-1	TRBV19	ASSPWGTGAGEAF
TRBJ2-3	TRBV5-6	VSSLMVSRPDTQY
TRBJ1-2	TRBV28	ASSFRGGRANYGYT
TRBJ2-1	TRBV7-9	ASSGSGDSYNEQF
TRBJ1-2	TRBV10-3	AFRQAANYGYT
TRBJ2-7	TRBV7-8	ASSYLAGHKEQY
TRBJ1-2	TRBV5-1	ASSLDGTNYGYT
TRBJ1-6	TRBV25-1	ASSLTGPGSPLH